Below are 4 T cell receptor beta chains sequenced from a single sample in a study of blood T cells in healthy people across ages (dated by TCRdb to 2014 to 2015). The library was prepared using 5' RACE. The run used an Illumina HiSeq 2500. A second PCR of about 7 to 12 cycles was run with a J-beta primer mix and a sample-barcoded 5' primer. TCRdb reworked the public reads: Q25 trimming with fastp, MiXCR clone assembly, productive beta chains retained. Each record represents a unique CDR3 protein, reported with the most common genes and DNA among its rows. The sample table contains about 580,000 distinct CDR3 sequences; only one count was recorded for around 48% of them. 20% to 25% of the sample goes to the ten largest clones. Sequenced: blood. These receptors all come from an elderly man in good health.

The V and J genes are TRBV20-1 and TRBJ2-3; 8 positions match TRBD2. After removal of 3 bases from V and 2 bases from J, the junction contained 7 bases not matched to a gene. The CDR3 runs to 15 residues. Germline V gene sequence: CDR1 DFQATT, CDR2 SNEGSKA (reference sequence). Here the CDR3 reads CSASFVAGLTDTQYF. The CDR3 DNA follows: TGCAGTGCTAGCTTTGTAGCGGGGCTCACAGATACGCAGTATTTT.

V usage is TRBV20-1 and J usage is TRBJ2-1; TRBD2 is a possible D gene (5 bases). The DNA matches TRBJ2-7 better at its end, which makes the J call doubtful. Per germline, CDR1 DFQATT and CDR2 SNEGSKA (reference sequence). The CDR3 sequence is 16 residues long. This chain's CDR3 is CSARAGNASSYNEQYF. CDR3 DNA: TGCAGTGCTAGAGCGGGGAACGCCAGCTCCTACAATGAGCAGTACTTC.

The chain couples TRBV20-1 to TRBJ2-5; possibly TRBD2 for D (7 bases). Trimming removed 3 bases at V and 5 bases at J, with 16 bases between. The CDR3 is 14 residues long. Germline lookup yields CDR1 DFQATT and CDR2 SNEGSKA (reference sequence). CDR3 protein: CSARKGGGLETQYF. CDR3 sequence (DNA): TGCAGTGCTAGGAAGGGGGGGGGTCTCGAGACCCAGTACTTC.

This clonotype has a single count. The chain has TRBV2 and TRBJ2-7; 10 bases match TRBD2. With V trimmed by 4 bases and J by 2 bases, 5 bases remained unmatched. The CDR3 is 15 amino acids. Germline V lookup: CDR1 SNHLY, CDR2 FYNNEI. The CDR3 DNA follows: TGTGCCAGCAGTGGAGGACTAGCGGTCGCCTACGAGCAGTACTTC. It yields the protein CASSGGLAVAYEQYF.